These 14 T cell receptor beta chains originate from one sample sequenced in a study of radiotherapy plus CTLA-4 blockade in lung cancer. Data came from immunoSEQ multiplex PCR; TCRdb stores just in-frame clones and leaves some out. The repertoire holds about 36,000 clones, around 77% seen once, with roughly a tenth in the top ten. This specimen consisted of peripheral blood, obtained from a patient treated with radiotherapy plus ipilimumab. The receptors originated from a human donor with non-small cell lung cancer who had stable disease on radiotherapy plus ipilimumab.

V is TRBV5-4 and J is TRBJ2-1, with D possibly TRBD2 on 7 matching bases. V was trimmed by 6 bases and J by 8 bases, leaving 21 bases between them. Germline CDR1 reads SGHNT; CDR2 reads YYREEE (reference sequence). The CDR3 has 15 amino acids. CDR3 in amino acids: CASTGMAGARDEQFF. The CDR3 DNA is TGTGCCAGCACTGGAATGGCGGGGGCCAGGGATGAGCAGTTCTTC.

CDR3 sequence: CAWSVGGQETQYF. DNA for the CDR3: TGTGCCTGGAGTGTAGGGGGCCAAGAGACCCAGTACTTC. The V call is TRBV30, the J call TRBJ2-5, with a possible D match to TRBD1 (6 bases). This CDR3 is 13 amino acids long. Germline CDR1 reads GTSNPN; CDR2 reads SVGIG (reference sequence). V was cut by 0 bases and J by 1 base, with 6 bases left in between.

The genes are TRBV6-5 and TRBJ1-1; D call uncertain. Per germline, CDR1 MNHEY and CDR2 SVGAGI. The CDR3 spans 15 residues. Deletions cut 2 bases from V and 1 base from J, with 11 bases between. The CDR3 sequence is CASSYGGGQNTEAFF. CDR3 in DNA: TGTGCCAGCAGTTACGGAGGAGGGCAGAACACTGAAGCTTTCTTT.

The chain carries TRBV18 and TRBJ1-2, with no clear D. This CDR3 has 14 amino acids. Germline values: CDR1 KGHSH, CDR2 LQKENI. V was cut by 1 base and J by 2 bases, with 8 bases left in between. CDR3 region: CASSPLSENYGYTF. In nucleotides, the CDR3 is TGTGCCAGCTCACCACTGTCAGAAAACTATGGCTACACCTTC.

In its sample, this clone is hyperexpanded. This chain connects TRBV27 to TRBJ1-6; D gene uncertain. With 6 bases removed from V and 7 bases from J, the gap between germline ends came to 16 bases. The CDR3 consists of 15 residues. The germline V gene has CDR1 MNHEY and CDR2 SMNVEV (reference sequence). CDR3 sequence (DNA): TGTGCCAGCAGCCTGGGCGCAGCCTTCAATTCACCCCTCCACTTT. This encodes CASSLGAAFNSPLHF.

The chain links TRBV11-3 to TRBJ2-1; tentative D call: TRBD2 (5 bases). CDR3 length equals 15 residues. The germline V gene has CDR1 SGHNT and CDR2 YENEEA. V shed 3 bases and J shed 6 bases, with 15 bases lying between them. The CDR3 region has the DNA TGTGCCAGCAGCTTTGCCTGGGCAGCGGCCAATGAGCAGTTCTTC. Its translation: CASSFAWAAANEQFF.

This clone was detected once. In DNA, the CDR3 is TGTGCCAGCAGTAGGAGCTCCTATAATTCACCCCTCCACTTT. Translation gives CASSRSSYNSPLHF. This sequence joins TRBV25-1 and TRBJ1-6, with D unresolved. The CDR3 has 14 residues. Germline V gene data show CDR1 as MGHDK and CDR2 as SYGVNS. V dropped 5 bases and J dropped 0 bases, with 5 bases sitting between them.

The chain joins TRBV25-1 to TRBJ1-6; no clear D gene. CDR3 length: 15 amino acids. V lost 1 base, J lost 0 bases, and 4 bases lay in between. CDR1 MGHDK and CDR2 SYGVNS come from the germline V gene. This CDR3 reads CASSESGSYNSPLHF. CDR3 DNA sequence: TGTGCCAGCAGTGAATCGGGCTCCTATAATTCACCCCTCCACTTT.

CDR3 amino acids: CASSSGLSPETQYF. CDR3 nucleotides: TGTGCCAGCAGCTCGGGACTCTCTCCGGAGACCCAGTACTTC. The rearrangement uses TRBV5-6 and TRBJ2-5; D perhaps matches TRBD2 (6 bases). There are 14 residues in the CDR3. From germline, CDR1 is SGHDT and CDR2 YYEEEE. V dropped 3 bases and J dropped 5 bases, with 14 bases sitting between them. Looking up the rest from reference TRBV5-6 and TRBJ2-5 gives the full variable domain: DAGVTQSPTHLIKTRGQQVTLRCSPKSGHDTVSWYQQALGQGPQFIFQYYEEEERQRGNFPDRFSGHQFPNYSSELNVNALLLGDSALYLCASSSGLSPETQYFGPGTRLLVL.

The chain employs TRBV14 and TRBJ1-5; no clear D. The CDR3 is 14 residues long. V was clipped by 0 bases and J by 6 bases, with 9 bases between them. Per germline, CDR1 SGHDN and CDR2 FVKESK. The CDR3 DNA sequence: TGTGCCAGCAGCCAAGACGGGAAGGGTCAGCCCCAGCATTTT. Protein: CASSQDGKGQPQHF.

The V and J genes are TRBV2 and TRBJ1-1, with 10 bases lining up with TRBD1. Unmatched junction bases numbered 5, after V lost 8 bases and J lost 8 bases. CDR3 size: 12 residues. CDR1 and CDR2 from the germline V gene are SNHLY and FYNNEI. The CDR3 DNA follows: TGTGCCAGCCGTTGGACAGGGGGGGAAGCTTTCTTT. It translates to CASRWTGGEAFF.

The V gene is TRBV12-5, the J gene TRBJ2-5; D might be TRBD2 (6 bases). This CDR3 is 14 amino acids long. The germline V and J ends were trimmed by 4 bases and 5 bases, with 14 bases remaining between them. Germline CDR1 and CDR2: LGHNT and FRNRAP. CDR3 bases: TGTGCTAGTGGTTCGACGACTAGGGGTGAGACCCAGTACTTC. Amino acids: CASGSTTRGETQYF.

The chain is built from TRBV11-3 and TRBJ2-1; D is undetermined. V was shortened by 5 bases and J by 8 bases, with 7 bases between the two germline ends. Germline V gene lookup returns CDR1 SGHNT and CDR2 YENEEA. CDR3 length: 11 amino acids. The CDR3 spells CASSERDEQFF. The CDR3 coding sequence is TGTGCCAGCAGCGAACGGGATGAGCAGTTCTTC.

The chain combines TRBV5-1 with TRBJ1-6; D not certain. Deletions cut 0 bases from V and 10 bases from J, with 8 bases between. The CDR3 is made up of 13 amino acids. The germline V gene has CDR1 SGHRS and CDR2 YFSETQ. CDR3 amino acids: CASSLAGVSPLHF. The CDR3 region has the DNA TGCGCCAGCAGCTTGGCCGGGGTCTCACCCCTCCACTTT.